Below, 10 T cell receptor beta chains from the same sample are listed, as sequenced in a study of cytomegalovirus exposure and HLA in healthy donors. The primer mix had 60 Vbeta and 13 Jbeta primers. Repertoires were generated with immunoSEQ multiplex PCR, while TCRdb's copy carries only in-frame clones and drops some. The sample yields 180,000 or so clones, around four fifths seen once. The specimen sequenced was PBMCs. Receptors originate from a woman aged 55-75 years in good health and CMV-seropositive.

The genes are TRBV27 and TRBJ1-5; D is possibly TRBD1 (5 bases). Germline CDR1 is MNHEY and CDR2 is SMNVEV (reference sequence). This CDR3 has 15 residues. V was cut by 3 bases and J by 4 bases, with 13 bases left in between. The CDR3 loop reads CASSFGHGRNQPQHF. Written as DNA, the CDR3 is TGTGCCAGCAGTTTTGGACACGGGAGAAATCAGCCCCAGCATTTT.

The chain recombines TRBV7-6 with TRBJ1-3; D unclear. Trimming stripped 4 bases from V and 0 bases from J, with 10 bases between. Germline CDR1 reads SGHVS; CDR2 reads FNYEAQ. CDR3 length: 15 amino acids. The CDR3 reads CASSSAGGSGNTIYF. CDR3 in DNA: TGTGCCAGCAGCTCCGCGGGTGGCTCTGGAAACACCATATATTTT.

The V and J genes are TRBV7-8 and TRBJ2-1; 12 bases line up with TRBD2. With 5 bases clipped from V and 6 bases from J, the junction kept 8 bases outside the gene matches. CDR3 length: 16 residues. Per germline, CDR1 SGHVS and CDR2 FQNEAQ. CDR3 sequence (DNA): TGTGCCAGCAGCCGTTCTCTAGCGGGGGGGCCCAATGAGCAGTTCTTC. Its protein is CASSRSLAGGPNEQFF.

V and J are TRBV5-1 and TRBJ2-1; 11 bases match TRBD2. The CDR3 extends over 15 amino acids. Germline V gene data show CDR1 as SGHRS and CDR2 as YFSETQ. With V trimmed by 4 bases and J by 4 bases, 4 bases remained unmatched. As DNA, the CDR3 is TGCGCCAGCAGCCAGGGGACTAGCGGTTACAATGAGCAGTTCTTC. It specifies CASSQGTSGYNEQFF.

This clone was counted a few times. The CDR3 DNA sequence: TGTGCCAGCAGCGGGGGACTAGCGGGGGTGGATACGCAGTATTTT. The encoded protein is CASSGGLAGVDTQYF. V and J are TRBV9 and TRBJ2-3; TRBD2 matches 14 bases. The J segment lost 6 bases and the V segment lost 3 bases, leaving 3 bases of the junction unmatched. The CDR3 covers 15 residues. Germline CDR1 SGDLS, CDR2 YYNGEE.

The chain uses TRBV5-1 and TRBJ1-2; 7 bases align to TRBD1. Germline lookup yields CDR1 SGHRS and CDR2 YFSETQ. This CDR3 is 17 amino acids long. The V gene end was trimmed by 2 bases and the J gene end by 4 bases; junction bases not matched to a gene: 14. This chain's CDR3 is CASSFLPGTAVFYGYTF. The CDR3 nucleotides read TGCGCCAGCAGCTTTTTACCCGGGACAGCCGTTTTCTATGGCTACACCTTC.

The chain uses TRBV14 and TRBJ1-2; 7 nucleotides agree with TRBD1. The CDR3 covers 13 residues. Germline lookup yields CDR1 SGHDN and CDR2 FVKESK. V trimming: 4 bases; J trimming: 10 bases; junction bases outside the gene matches: 9. The CDR3 sequence: CASSRRITGDYTF. The CDR3 coding sequence is TGTGCCAGCAGCCGTCGGATTACAGGGGACTACACCTTC. Together with reference TRBV14 and TRBJ1-2, the CDR3 gives the full variable domain: EAGVTQFPSHSVIEKGQTVTLRCDPISGHDNLYWYRRVMGKEIKFLLHFVKESKQDESGMPNNRFLAERTGGTYSTLKVQPAELEDSGVYFCASSRRITGDYTFGSGTRLTVV.

The rearrangement uses TRBV27 and TRBJ2-1; 7 bases match TRBD2. The CDR3 is 17 amino acids. The germline V gene has CDR1 MNHEY and CDR2 SMNVEV (reference sequence). The junction had 16 bases not matched to a gene; V was cut back by 6 bases and J by 5 bases. The CDR3 reads CASRPIGAGNLNNEQFF. The CDR3 nucleotides read TGTGCCAGCAGACCCATAGGAGCGGGAAATCTTAACAATGAGCAGTTCTTC.

The CDR3, as DNA: TGTGCCACCAGCAGACCCGATCATAGAACCTATGGCTACACCTTC. Its translation: CATSRPDHRTYGYTF. V gene TRBV15 combines with J gene TRBJ1-2; D is ambiguous. The CDR3 has 15 amino acids. Trimming took off 2 bases at V and 4 bases at J, with 14 bases between the two ends. From germline, CDR1 is LNHNV and CDR2 YYDKDF (reference sequence).

The chain is built from TRBV9 and TRBJ2-2, with TRBD2 as a possible D gene (5 bases). The CDR3 extends over 15 amino acids. Trimming stripped 0 bases from V and 5 bases from J, with 11 bases between. Germline values: CDR1 SGDLS, CDR2 YYNGEE. The DNA for the CDR3 is TGTGCCAGCAGCGTAGACGGGATGGGAACCGGGGAGCTGTTTTTT. As protein: CASSVDGMGTGELFF. The variable domain in full, with the rest retrieved from reference TRBV9 and TRBJ2-2, is DSGVTQTPKHLITATGQRVTLRCSPRSGDLSVYWYQQSLDQGLQFLIQYYNGEERAKGNILERFSAQQFPDLHSELNLSSLELGDSALYFCASSVDGMGTGELFFGEGSRLTVL.